A selection of T cell receptor beta chains follows, all from one sample in a study of technical replicates of blood from several donors. Profiled with immunoSEQ multiplex PCR; TCRdb holds only in-frame clones, not every one. The data show about 75,000 clones, roughly 92% seen once. The sample taken for sequencing was PBMCs. These receptors all stem from a human donor in good health. Some clones in this sample may be carry-over from other donors' samples. The CDR3 runs from the conserved cysteine through the conserved F or W. The order of the fields is J gene, D gene, V gene, clone size, CDR3 DNA, CDR3 protein. A D gene is named only where the DNA matches it firmly. Some rows mark clone size as missing; the rest say once, few, many or name a class of expanded clone.

J: TRBJ1-1; D: -; V: TRBV7-3; size: -; DNA: TGTGCCAGCAGCTTAGTGGCAGGGGACACTGAAGCTTTCTTT; CDR3: CASSLVAGDTEAFF
J: TRBJ2-1; D: TRBD2; V: TRBV5-4; size: -; DNA: TGTGCCAGCAGCTTGGGGGGGGGTCAGAATGAGCAGTTCTTC; CDR3: CASSLGGGQNEQFF
J: TRBJ2-2; D: TRBD1; V: TRBV6-1; size: -; DNA: TGTGCCAGCAGTGAAAAACCCAGGGGGCTTTTCCCCGGGGAGCTGTTTTTT; CDR3: CASSEKPRGLFPGELFF
J: TRBJ2-2; D: -; V: TRBV5-1; size: -; DNA: TGCGCCAGCAGAACTAATTCAATTGGCGGGGAGCTGTTTTTT; CDR3: CASRTNSIGGELFF
J: TRBJ2-7; D: -; V: TRBV12-5; size: -; DNA: TGTGCTAGTGGTGTGGGGCTGGAGCAGTACTTC; CDR3: CASGVGLEQYF
J: TRBJ2-6; D: TRBD1; V: TRBV19; size: -; DNA: TGTGCCAGTAGGGACAGGGGACAGTCTGGGGCCAACGTCCTGACTTTC; CDR3: CASRDRGQSGANVLTF
J: TRBJ2-1; D: TRBD2; V: TRBV30; size: -; DNA: TGTGCCTGGAGTCGGACTAGCCTTACTCGAAATGAGCAGTTCTTC; CDR3: CAWSRTSLTRNEQFF
J: TRBJ1-1; D: TRBD1; V: TRBV6-1; size: once; DNA: TGTGCCAGCAGTAAGGACAGGGGGGGCACTGAAGCTTTCTTT; CDR3: CASSKDRGGTEAFF
J: TRBJ2-3; D: -; V: TRBV4-3; size: -; DNA: TGCGCCAGCAGCCAAGAGGTGGGGAGAAGTAGCACAGATACGCAGTATTTT; CDR3: CASSQEVGRSSTDTQYF
J: TRBJ1-1; D: TRBD1; V: TRBV27; size: once; DNA: TGTGCCAGCAGTCCCGACACAGGGGGCTCTGGAGCTTTCTTT; CDR3: CASSPDTGGSGAFF
J: TRBJ1-5; D: -; V: TRBV6-5; size: few; DNA: TGTGCCAGCAGAGGGGTTGGCAATCAGCCCCAGCATTTT; CDR3: CASRGVGNQPQHF
J: TRBJ2-1; D: -; V: TRBV5-6; size: -; DNA: TGTGCCAGCAGCTTCCCCGGACTGGACTACAATGAGCAGTTCTTC; CDR3: CASSFPGLDYNEQFF
J: TRBJ1-2; D: -; V: TRBV19; size: -; DNA: TGTGCCACAACAAGGGGGGGCCCTCTTGCGGATGGCTACACCTTC; CDR3: CATTRGGPLADGYTF
J: TRBJ1-6; D: TRBD1; V: TRBV7-9; size: -; DNA: TGTGCCAGCAGCATCCGGGACAGAGGAAATTCACCCCTCCACTTT; CDR3: CASSIRDRGNSPLHF
J: TRBJ1-5; D: -; V: TRBV7-2; size: few; DNA: TGTGCCAGCAGTCCTCGACGGGGTGATCAGCCCCAGCATTTT; CDR3: CASSPRRGDQPQHF
J: TRBJ2-5; D: TRBD2; V: TRBV5-5; size: -; DNA: TGTGCCAGCAGCTTGGGAGCGGGGGGGATTCAAGAGACCCAGTACTTC; CDR3: CASSLGAGGIQETQYF
J: TRBJ2-7; D: -; V: TRBV16; size: -; DNA: TGTGCCAGCAGCCAATCATACAGGGGGGGTTACGAGCAGTACTTC; CDR3: CASSQSYRGGYEQYF
J: TRBJ2-1; D: TRBD1; V: TRBV6-1; size: -; DNA: TGTGCCAGCAGGATGGGACAGGTGAACAATGAGCAGTTCTTC; CDR3: CASRMGQVNNEQFF
J: TRBJ2-3; D: TRBD2; V: TRBV9; size: -; DNA: TGTGCCAGCAGCGTTGAGCGGGAGGGTACGCAGTATTTT; CDR3: CASSVEREGTQYF
J: TRBJ2-6; D: -; V: TRBV7-3; size: -; DNA: TGTGCCAGCAGGGGGGCCGGGGCCAACGTCCTGACTTTC; CDR3: CASRGAGANVLTF
J: TRBJ1-6; D: -; V: TRBV12-5; size: once; DNA: TGTGCTAGTGGTTCGACGGGGCAGGGGTCCCGCTCCTATAATTCACCCCTCCACTTT; CDR3: CASGSTGQGSRSYNSPLHF
J: TRBJ1-6; D: -; V: TRBV4-1; size: -; DNA: TGCGCCAGCAGCCAGACGGGGGGCGGTTCACCCCTCCACTTT; CDR3: CASSQTGGGSPLHF
J: TRBJ2-1; D: TRBD2; V: TRBV7-9; size: -; DNA: TGTGCCAGCAGCACCCTAGCGGGGAGGGATAATGAGCAGTTCTTC; CDR3: CASSTLAGRDNEQFF
J: TRBJ1-1; D: -; V: TRBV4-3; size: -; DNA: TGCGCCAGCAGCCAGTTTCTGACAGGGAACACTGAAGCTTTCTTT; CDR3: CASSQFLTGNTEAFF
J: TRBJ2-1; D: TRBD2; V: TRBV19; size: -; DNA: TGTGCCAGTAGTACTAACAGGGGACTAGCGGGAGCCGAACGGTTCTTC; CDR3: CASSTNRGLAGAERFF
J: TRBJ2-2; D: TRBD2; V: TRBV25-1; size: -; DNA: TGTGCCAGGAAGGCGAGCGGGGGATCTCCCGGGGAGCTGTTTTTT; CDR3: CARKASGGSPGELFF
J: TRBJ1-4; D: TRBD1; V: TRBV5-1; size: once; DNA: TGCGCCAGCAGCTTGGACAGGGGCGGGGAAAAACTGTTTTTT; CDR3: CASSLDRGGEKLFF
J: TRBJ1-1; D: -; V: TRBV7-2; size: once; DNA: TGTGCCAGCAGCATACAGACAGCTACTGAAGCTTTCTTT; CDR3: CASSIQTATEAFF
J: TRBJ1-5; D: -; V: TRBV7-2; size: -; DNA: TGTGCCAGCAGCTCATGGACAGCTAATCAGCCCCAGCATTTT; CDR3: CASSSWTANQPQHF
J: TRBJ2-7; D: TRBD2; V: TRBV11-2; size: once; DNA: TGTGCCAGCAGCTCCCCCTTCGGGAGGGACTACTACGAGCAGTACTTC; CDR3: CASSSPFGRDYYEQYF
J: TRBJ2-2; D: -; V: TRBV6-5; size: few; DNA: TGTGCCACCCTGGGGGGCACCGGGGAGCTGTTTTTT; CDR3: CATLGGTGELFF
J: TRBJ2-3; D: TRBD1; V: TRBV7-8; size: -; DNA: TGTGCCAGCAGCCCGGAGGGACAGGGGGTCACAGATACGCAGTATTTT; CDR3: CASSPEGQGVTDTQYF
J: TRBJ1-2; D: -; V: TRBV5-6; size: -; DNA: TGTGCCAGCAGCCTGCTCCTCCGGGAGTATGGCTACACCTTC; CDR3: CASSLLLREYGYTF
J: TRBJ2-1; D: TRBD2; V: TRBV6-1; size: -; DNA: TGTGCCAGCAGTGCGGTAGCGGGGTACAATGAGCAGTTCTTC; CDR3: CASSAVAGYNEQFF
J: TRBJ2-1; D: TRBD1; V: TRBV5-1; size: -; DNA: TGCGCCAGCAGCTTGGGGGACAGGGGTAAGAATGAGCAGTTCTTC; CDR3: CASSLGDRGKNEQFF
J: TRBJ2-1; D: TRBD2; V: TRBV4-3; size: -; DNA: TGCGCCAGCAGCACAAGGACTAGCGGGAGTAATGAGCAGTTCTTC; CDR3: CASSTRTSGSNEQFF
J: TRBJ2-3; D: -; V: TRBV27; size: once; DNA: TGTGCCAGCAGTTTATCTATGACTAGTCCAGATACGCAGTATTTT; CDR3: CASSLSMTSPDTQYF
J: TRBJ2-7; D: -; V: TRBV5-1; size: -; DNA: TGCGCCAGCAGCTTGGACGGGCAGGGAACCAGCGAGCAGTACTTC; CDR3: CASSLDGQGTSEQYF
J: TRBJ2-3; D: TRBD2; V: TRBV30; size: -; DNA: TGTGCCTGGGGACTAGCGGACTACGAAACCTCCCCAGATACGCAATATTTT; CDR3: CAWGLADYETSPDTQYF
J: TRBJ1-2; D: -; V: TRBV21-1; size: -; DNA: TGTGCCAGCAACCCCCGGGAAACAGCTAACTATGGCTACACCTTC; CDR3: CASNPRETANYGYTF
J: TRBJ2-1; D: TRBD2; V: TRBV4-2; size: few; DNA: TGTGCCAGCAGCCAGGGGACTAGCGGGGACAATGAGCAGTTCTTC; CDR3: CASSQGTSGDNEQFF
J: TRBJ1-5; D: -; V: TRBV7-2; size: once; DNA: TGTGCCAGCAGCTTGGTCTACTATAGCAATCAGCCCCAGCATTTT; CDR3: CASSLVYYSNQPQHF
J: TRBJ1-4; D: TRBD1; V: TRBV2; size: -; DNA: TGTGCCAGCAGTAAGGGGGGGACAGGGAGTGAAAAACTGTTTTTT; CDR3: CASSKGGTGSEKLFF
J: TRBJ1-2; D: -; V: TRBV18; size: -; DNA: TGTGCCAGCTCACCAATTCCTTCTAACTATGGCTACACCTTC; CDR3: CASSPIPSNYGYTF
J: TRBJ2-1; D: TRBD2; V: TRBV12-5; size: few; DNA: TGTGCTAGTGGTTTGGGCAACCTCGCGGGGGGGCGCAATGAGCAGTTCTTC; CDR3: CASGLGNLAGGRNEQFF
J: TRBJ1-4; D: -; V: TRBV2; size: -; DNA: TGTGCCAGCAGTGCCACAGGGTTGAGAGAAAAACTGTTTTTT; CDR3: CASSATGLREKLFF
J: TRBJ2-1; D: TRBD2; V: TRBV5-4; size: -; DNA: TGTGCCAGCAGCCTCTTACGCGGGAGCCCCTACAATGAGCAGTTCTTC; CDR3: CASSLLRGSPYNEQFF
J: TRBJ1-1; D: TRBD1; V: TRBV7-9; size: -; DNA: TGTGCCAGCAGCTTAACCCTCTCAGGGGGCTCCCCTGAAGCTTTCTTT; CDR3: CASSLTLSGGSPEAFF
J: TRBJ2-7; D: -; V: TRBV21-1; size: -; DNA: TGTGCCAGCAGCGGCTACACGAGGCGCTCCTACGAGCAGTACTTC; CDR3: CASSGYTRRSYEQYF
J: TRBJ2-1; D: -; V: TRBV5-1; size: -; DNA: TGCGCCAGCAGCTTGGGCCAGGGCAATGAGCAGTTCTTC; CDR3: CASSLGQGNEQFF
J: TRBJ2-3; D: -; V: TRBV19; size: -; DNA: TGTGCCAGTAGTATAGTTCCGACTAGCACAGATACGCAGTATTTT; CDR3: CASSIVPTSTDTQYF
J: TRBJ2-1; D: TRBD2; V: TRBV27; size: -; DNA: TGTGCCAGCAGTTCACCGGGACTAGCGGGGGGTCACAATGAGCAGTTCTTC; CDR3: CASSSPGLAGGHNEQFF
J: TRBJ1-1; D: -; V: TRBV30; size: -; DNA: TGTGCCTGGAGTGTACACGGGGTCTATGAAGCTTTCTTT; CDR3: CAWSVHGVYEAFF
J: TRBJ2-3; D: TRBD1; V: TRBV6-5; size: -; DNA: TGTGCCAGCAGCCGAGGACAGGGGGGCACAGATACGCAGTATTTT; CDR3: CASSRGQGGTDTQYF
J: TRBJ2-5; D: -; V: TRBV5-6; size: -; DNA: TGTGCCAGCAGTGGCTTGGTTAAGGTCATAGGGGTAGAGACCCAGTACTTC; CDR3: CASSGLVKVIGVETQYF
J: TRBJ2-7; D: -; V: TRBV5-1; size: -; DNA: TGCGCCAGCAGCCCCGAACCGACAGACCTCGAGCAGTACTTC; CDR3: CASSPEPTDLEQYF
J: TRBJ2-5; D: TRBD2; V: TRBV5-6; size: -; DNA: TGTGCTAGTATGGGGACTAGCGGGTCGGAGACCCAGTACTTC; CDR3: CASMGTSGSETQYF
J: TRBJ2-7; D: -; V: TRBV7-9; size: -; DNA: TGTGCCAGCAGCCTCCGGGACGAGCAGTACTTC; CDR3: CASSLRDEQYF